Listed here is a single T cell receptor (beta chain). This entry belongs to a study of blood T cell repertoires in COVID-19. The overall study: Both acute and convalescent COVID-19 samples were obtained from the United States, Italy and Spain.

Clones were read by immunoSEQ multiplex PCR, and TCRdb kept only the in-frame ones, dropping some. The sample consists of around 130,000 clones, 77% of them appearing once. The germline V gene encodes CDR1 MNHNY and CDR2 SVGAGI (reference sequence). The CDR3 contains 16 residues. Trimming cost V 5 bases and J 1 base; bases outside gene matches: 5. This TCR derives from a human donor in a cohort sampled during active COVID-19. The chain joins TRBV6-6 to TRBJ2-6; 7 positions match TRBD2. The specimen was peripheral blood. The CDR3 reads CASSGEGGSGANVLTF. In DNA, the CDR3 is TGTGCCAGCAGTGGAGAGGGAGGGTCTGGGGCCAACGTCCTGACTTTC.